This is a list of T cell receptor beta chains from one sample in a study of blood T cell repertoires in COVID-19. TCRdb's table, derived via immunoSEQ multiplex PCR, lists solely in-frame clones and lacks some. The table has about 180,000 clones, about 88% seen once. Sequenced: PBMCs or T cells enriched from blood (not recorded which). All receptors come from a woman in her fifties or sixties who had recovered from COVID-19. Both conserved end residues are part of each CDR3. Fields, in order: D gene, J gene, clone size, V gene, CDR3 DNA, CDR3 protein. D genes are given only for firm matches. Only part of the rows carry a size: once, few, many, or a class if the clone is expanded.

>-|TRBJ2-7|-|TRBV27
TGTGCCAGCAGTTTACTCGGGACTGGTTCGTACGAGCAGTACTTC
CASSLLGTGSYEQYF
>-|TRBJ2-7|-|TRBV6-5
TGTGCCAGCAGTCGAACAGGGCGAAGCTCCTACGAGCAGTACTTC
CASSRTGRSSYEQYF
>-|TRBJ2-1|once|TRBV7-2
TGTGCCAGCAGCTTAAAGAGCGAGCAGTTCTTC
CASSLKSEQFF
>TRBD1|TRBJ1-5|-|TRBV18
TGTGCCAGCTCACCCCAGGGGGCGTCAAATCAGCCCCAGCATTTT
CASSPQGASNQPQHF
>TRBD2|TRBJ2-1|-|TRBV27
TGTGCCAGCAGTATTAGCGGGAGCTCCTACAATGAGCAGTTCTTC
CASSISGSSYNEQFF
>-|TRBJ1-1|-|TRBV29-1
TGCAGCGTCCAACAGGGCATCACTGAAGCTTTCTTT
CSVQQGITEAFF
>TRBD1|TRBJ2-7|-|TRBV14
TGTGCCAGCAGCCAAGGATGGGGACAGAACTACGAGCAGTACTTC
CASSQGWGQNYEQYF
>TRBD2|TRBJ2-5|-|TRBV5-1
TGCGCCAGCAGCTCAGGGGGACTAGCGGGAGTGGAGACCCAGTACTTC
CASSSGGLAGVETQYF
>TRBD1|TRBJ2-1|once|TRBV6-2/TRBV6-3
TGTGCCAGCAGTTACTCGAGAGAAAACCCGGGACAGGGGCGTTACAATGAGCAGTTCTTC
CASSYSRENPGQGRYNEQFF
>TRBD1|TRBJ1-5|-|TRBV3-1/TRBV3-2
TGTGCCAGCAGCCTCGACAGGGGGAGTCAGCCCCAGCATTTT
CASSLDRGSQPQHF
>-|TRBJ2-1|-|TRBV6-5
TGTGCCAGCAGTTACCTCTACAGGGATCCAAAGCAGTTCTTC
CASSYLYRDPKQFF
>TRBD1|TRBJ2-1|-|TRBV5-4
TGTGCCAGCAGCAAGGGGACAGGGGGAGGAAATGAGCAGTTCTTC
CASSKGTGGGNEQFF
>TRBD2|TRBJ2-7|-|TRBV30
TGTGCCTGGAGACTAGCGGGAGCCTACGAGCAGTACTTC
CAWRLAGAYEQYF
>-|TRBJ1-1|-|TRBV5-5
TGTGCCAGCTCTCAGTCGGCGGGGAACACTGAAGCTTTCTTT
CASSQSAGNTEAFF
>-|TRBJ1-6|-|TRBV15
TGTGCCACCAGCAGAGACAGGCGAAATTCACCCCTCCACTTT
CATSRDRRNSPLHF
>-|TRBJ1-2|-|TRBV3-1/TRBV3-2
TGTGCCAGCAGCGACAGAGCTAACTATGGCTACACCTTC
CASSDRANYGYTF
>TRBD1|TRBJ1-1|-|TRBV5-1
TGCGCCAGCAGCTTCGGACAGGTATACACTGAAGCTTTCTTT
CASSFGQVYTEAFF
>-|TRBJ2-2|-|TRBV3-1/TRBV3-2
TGTGCCAGCAGCCAAGAAAGGGCCAGGGCAGCGAACACCGGGGAGCTGTTTTTT
CASSQERARAANTGELFF
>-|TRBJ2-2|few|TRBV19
TGTGCCAGTAGTATTCTCCAGGGGAACACCGGGGAGCTGTTTTTT
CASSILQGNTGELFF
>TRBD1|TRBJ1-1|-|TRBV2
TGTGCCAGCAGTGGGGACAGGGGGAACACTGAAGCTTTCTTT
CASSGDRGNTEAFF
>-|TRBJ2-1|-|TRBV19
TGTGCCAGTAGTCACAAACGGGAAGACTTATTTGGGCAGTTCTTC
CASSHKREDLFGQFF
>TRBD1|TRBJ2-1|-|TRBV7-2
TGTGCCAGCAAGACAGGGGGCTACAATGAGCAGTTCTTC
CASKTGGYNEQFF
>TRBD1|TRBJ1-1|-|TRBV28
TGTGCCAGCAGTCCCACAGGGGGCGCCTTCACTGAAGCTTTCTTT
CASSPTGGAFTEAFF
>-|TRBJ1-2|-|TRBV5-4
TGTGCCAGCAGCTTGGACAGGGCTGGCTACACCTTC
CASSLDRAGYTF
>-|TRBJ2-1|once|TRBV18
TGTGCCAGCTCACAGACAGGTTACAATGAGCAGTTCTTC
CASSQTGYNEQFF